These T cell receptor beta chains were read from a single sample in a study of T cell responses to AZD1222 COVID-19 vaccine. TCRdb's copy holds only in-frame clones and misses some; the assay was immunoSEQ multiplex PCR. The table shows about 27,000 clones, with about nine tenths occurring only once. Sequences were derived from peripheral blood, sampled 28 days after the second AZD1222 dose. The receptors were gathered from an adult who received the AZD1222 COVID-19 vaccine. Both conserved end residues are part of each CDR3. A D gene is named only where the DNA matches it firmly. Where a row states a size, it is once, few, many or the class of an expanded clone; other rows omit it.

size,V,D,J,DNA,CDR3
NA,TRBV7-9,TRBD1,TRBJ2-7,TGTGCCAGCAGCCCGACAGGGGGCGACGAGCAGTACTTC,CASSPTGGDEQYF
NA,TRBV6-5,NA,TRBJ1-5,TGTGCCAGCAGCAGAGGACGGCGGCAGCCCCAGCATTTT,CASSRGRRQPQHF
NA,TRBV6-6,TRBD1,TRBJ1-2,TGTGCCAGCAGTTACGGACAACAGGGGAACTATGGCTACACCTTC,CASSYGQQGNYGYTF
NA,TRBV6-2/TRBV6-3,NA,TRBJ1-5,TGTGCCAGCAGCCCTAGGATCAACTCCCAACGCGGTCAGCCCCAGCATTTT,CASSPRINSQRGQPQHF
NA,TRBV6-5,TRBD2,TRBJ2-7,TGTGCCAGCAGTTACGTAGCGGGAGAAGGGTACGAGCAGTACTTC,CASSYVAGEGYEQYF
NA,TRBV18,NA,TRBJ2-7,TGTGCCAGCACCCGGGGGCAGGAGTCCTACGAGCAGTACTTC,CASTRGQESYEQYF
NA,TRBV12-5,NA,TRBJ2-7,TGTGCTAGTGGTTTGGCTGAGGGGTACGAGCAGTACTTC,CASGLAEGYEQYF
NA,TRBV28,TRBD1,TRBJ1-6,TGTGCCAGCAGAACCGGGACAGGGAATTCACCCCTCCACTTT,CASRTGTGNSPLHF
once,TRBV2,TRBD1,TRBJ2-1,TGTGCCAGCAGCGAGGACAGGGCTAACAATGAGCAGTTCTTC,CASSEDRANNEQFF
NA,TRBV2,NA,TRBJ2-5,TGTGCCAGTACAGGTTTCGAGACCCAGTACTTC,CASTGFETQYF
NA,TRBV6-6,NA,TRBJ2-1,TGTGCCAGCAGCCGTAGCGGTCCCTACAATGAGCAGTTCTTC,CASSRSGPYNEQFF
once,TRBV11-1,NA,TRBJ1-5,TGTGCCAGCAGCTTAGAAGGACGGGAGGATCAGCCCCAGCATTTT,CASSLEGREDQPQHF
NA,TRBV7-3,NA,TRBJ1-3,TGTGCCAGCAGCTCCGGGGGCCCTGGAAACACCATATATTTT,CASSSGGPGNTIYF
NA,TRBV11-1,NA,TRBJ2-1,TGTGCCAGCAGCTATAACGGAAATGAGCAGTTCTTC,CASSYNGNEQFF
NA,TRBV6-2/TRBV6-3,NA,TRBJ1-6,TGTGCCAGCAGTTTGGAGAATTCACCCCTCCACTTT,CASSLENSPLHF
NA,TRBV7-9,NA,TRBJ1-1,TGTGCCAGCAGCTTATCCGGGAACACTGAAGCTTTCTTT,CASSLSGNTEAFF
NA,TRBV6-5,NA,TRBJ2-7,TGTGCCAGCAGTTACTCGGGGCAGGGGACCTACGAGCAGTACTTC,CASSYSGQGTYEQYF
NA,TRBV6-2/TRBV6-3,NA,TRBJ2-7,TGTGCCAGCAGTTACCGCAGCGGCAGCTCCTACGAGCAGTACTTC,CASSYRSGSSYEQYF
NA,TRBV29-1,NA,TRBJ1-1,TGCAGCCTCTGGAGGAACACTGAAGCTTTCTTT,CSLWRNTEAFF
NA,TRBV28,NA,TRBJ1-5,TGTGCCAGCGTGCGGGGGTTGGGCAATCAGCCCCAGCATTTT,CASVRGLGNQPQHF
NA,TRBV30,NA,TRBJ1-1,TGTGCCTGGAGTTCTTGGACTGAGAACACTGAAGCTTTCTTT,CAWSSWTENTEAFF
NA,TRBV28,TRBD1,TRBJ1-4,TGTGCCAGCAGTTCCAGGGGGCCGGTTAATGAAAAACTGTTTTTT,CASSSRGPVNEKLFF
NA,TRBV6-5,NA,TRBJ1-5,TGTGCCAGCAGCCACAGGGAAAGATTCAATCAGCCCCAGCATTTT,CASSHRERFNQPQHF
NA,TRBV12-5,NA,TRBJ1-1,TGTGCTAGTGGCAGCCCCGTTCCTGAAGCTTTCTTT,CASGSPVPEAFF
NA,TRBV27,NA,TRBJ1-1,TGTGCCAGCAGTACCGATTTTCGCACTGAAGCTTTCTTT,CASSTDFRTEAFF
NA,TRBV27,NA,TRBJ1-2,TGTGCCAGCAGTTTGAGGACGGATAACTATGGCTACACCTTC,CASSLRTDNYGYTF
NA,TRBV29-1,NA,TRBJ2-5,TGCAGCGTTGGTAGGCTAGCGTCGGAGACCCAGTACTTC,CSVGRLASETQYF
NA,TRBV28,NA,TRBJ2-7,TGTGCCAGCAGTCCGGCGGGCTGGTACGAGCAGTACTTC,CASSPAGWYEQYF
NA,TRBV28,NA,TRBJ2-7,TGTGCCAGCAGTTCCGACAAGGTTTCCTACGAGCAGTACTTC,CASSSDKVSYEQYF
once,TRBV27,NA,TRBJ2-2,TGTGCCAGCAGTTGGGAGTTTGCCGGGGAGCTGTTTTTT,CASSWEFAGELFF
NA,TRBV6-5,NA,TRBJ2-3,TGTGCCAGCAGTTACTCGGCAGTCCCCACAGATACGCAGTATTTT,CASSYSAVPTDTQYF
NA,TRBV30,NA,TRBJ1-5,TGTGCCTGGAGCATATTCGGGATGGCGGGGCCCCAGCATTTT,CAWSIFGMAGPQHF
NA,TRBV2,NA,TRBJ2-5,TGTGCCATCGTGACGTCGGAGACCCAGTACTTC,CAIVTSETQYF
NA,TRBV30,TRBD1,TRBJ1-2,TGTGCCTGGAGTGTATATGAGGGGGCGGGCTACACCTTC,CAWSVYEGAGYTF
once,TRBV19,TRBD1,TRBJ1-1,TGTGCCAGTGGCAGGGGGGTCGGAGGGAACACTGAAGCTTTCTTT,CASGRGVGGNTEAFF
NA,TRBV5-1,TRBD2,TRBJ2-6,TGCGCCAGCAGCTGGCGGGCCTTAGCGGGAGTGAACTCTGGGGCCAACGTCCTGACTTTC,CASSWRALAGVNSGANVLTF
few,TRBV7-2,TRBD2,TRBJ2-7,TGTGCCAGCAGCTTCCTCTCCGGGACTAGCGGGCACCTCCGCAGCTTC,CASSFLSGTSGHLRSF
NA,TRBV5-6,NA,TRBJ2-7,TGTGCCAGCAGCTTGCACGCTACTTACTCCTACGAGCAGTACTTC,CASSLHATYSYEQYF
NA,TRBV12-3/TRBV12-4,NA,TRBJ1-1,TGTGCCAGCAGTTTAGGGGGCCCCAAGGAAGCTTTCTTT,CASSLGGPKEAFF
NA,TRBV28,NA,TRBJ2-3,TGTGCCAGCACCCTAAGGGGGAGCCCAGATACGCAGTATTTT,CASTLRGSPDTQYF
NA,TRBV28,NA,TRBJ1-4,TGTGCCAGCAGGGGTTATAATGAAAAACTGTTTTTT,CASRGYNEKLFF
NA,TRBV27,NA,TRBJ1-1,TGTGCCAGCAGTTTCCGGCAGGGAAGGGCCATTGAAGCTTTCTTT,CASSFRQGRAIEAFF
NA,TRBV4-3,TRBD1,TRBJ1-2,TGCGCCAGCAGCCAAGATGTACAGGGGGACTATGGCTACACCTTC,CASSQDVQGDYGYTF
NA,TRBV14,NA,TRBJ2-1,TGTGCCAGCAGCCAAGGGACATTCTCCTACAATGAGCAGTTCTTC,CASSQGTFSYNEQFF
NA,TRBV5-6,NA,TRBJ2-4,TGTGCCAGCACCAACCAGGTCGTATCATCCCAGTACTTC,CASTNQVVSSQYF
NA,TRBV5-4,NA,TRBJ1-6,TGTGCCAGCAGCTTGGCAGGGGTTCAACATTCACCCCTCCACTTT,CASSLAGVQHSPLHF
NA,TRBV11-3,TRBD2,TRBJ2-1,TGTGCCAGCAGCCAACTAGCGGGAGCACAGCGTTATGAGCAGTTCTTC,CASSQLAGAQRYEQFF
NA,TRBV11-3,NA,TRBJ2-2,TGTGCCAGCAGCCTAGTGGATACCGGGGAGCTGTTTTTT,CASSLVDTGELFF
NA,TRBV5-1,TRBD1,TRBJ1-2,TGCGCCAGCAGTCATCCGGGACAGGGGAACCACTATGGCTACACCTTC,CASSHPGQGNHYGYTF
once,TRBV7-3,NA,TRBJ2-7,TGTGCCAGCAGCTTCGGACTTGCAGCCGAGCAGTACTTC,CASSFGLAAEQYF
NA,TRBV5-1,NA,TRBJ2-2,TGCGCCAGCAGCAGGGACTCCCCGAACACCGGGGAGCTGTTTTTT,CASSRDSPNTGELFF
NA,TRBV18,NA,TRBJ1-2,TGTGCCAGCTCGCTCGACTCTAACTATGGCTACACCTTC,CASSLDSNYGYTF
NA,TRBV3-1/TRBV3-2,NA,TRBJ2-4,TGTGCCAGCAGCCCCTGGGACACTAAAAACATTCAGTACTTC,CASSPWDTKNIQYF
NA,TRBV7-9,NA,TRBJ1-2,TGTGCCAGCAGCTTAGAGCAGTTCGGCTATGGCTACACCTTC,CASSLEQFGYGYTF
NA,TRBV9,TRBD1,TRBJ1-1,TGTGCCAGCAGCGTAGATTGGGAGGGGGCAGCTTTCTTT,CASSVDWEGAAFF
NA,TRBV27,TRBD2,TRBJ2-1,TGTGCCAGCAGCCTAGGACGCGGGAGGAGCTACAATGAGCAGTTCTTC,CASSLGRGRSYNEQFF
NA,TRBV7-9,NA,TRBJ1-1,TGTGCCAGCTCCGCAAACAGCAACACTGAAGCTTTCTTT,CASSANSNTEAFF
NA,TRBV5-1,NA,TRBJ1-2,TGCGCCAGCAGCCAGGATCCAGGGTTTCTCGGCTACACCTTC,CASSQDPGFLGYTF
NA,TRBV2,TRBD1,TRBJ1-1,TGTGCCAGCACCGGCGACAGGGGGAGAAACACTGAAGCTTTCTTT,CASTGDRGRNTEAFF
NA,TRBV28,TRBD1,TRBJ1-4,TGTGCCAGCAGCCCGGCGGGCTATATGGGACAGACGAGTAATGAAAAACTGTTTTTT,CASSPAGYMGQTSNEKLFF